A selection of T cell receptor beta chains follows, all from one sample in a study of shared clonotypes between healthy human individuals. Profiled with immunoSEQ multiplex PCR; TCRdb holds only in-frame clones, not every one. The data show roughly 590,000 clones, around 95% seen once. What was sequenced was naive CD8+ T cells sorted from blood. Receptors were obtained from a woman aged 25-40 years in good health. The CDR3 runs from the conserved cysteine through the conserved F or W. The D gene is left open where the match is weak. Part of the rows lack a size; the others show once, few, many or a class for expanded clones.

size	V	D	J	DNA	CDR3
NA	TRBV19	NA	TRBJ1-1	TGTGCCAGTAGTATCGCGGCACACTCGAACACTGAAGCTTTCTTT	CASSIAAHSNTEAFF
NA	TRBV6-5	NA	TRBJ2-7	TGTGCCATCGGGACCGAGGGCGAGCAGTACTTC	CAIGTEGEQYF
NA	TRBV2	NA	TRBJ2-7	TGTGCCAGCAGTCCTATGACCTCCTACGAGCAGTACTTC	CASSPMTSYEQYF
NA	TRBV5-1	TRBD2	TRBJ2-2	TGCGCCAGCAGTTACGGACTAGCGGGAGGGATGAACACCGGGGAGCTGTTTTTT	CASSYGLAGGMNTGELFF
NA	TRBV7-3	NA	TRBJ2-1	TGTGCCAGCAGCTCGGAGGACTCCTACAATGAGCAGTTCTTC	CASSSEDSYNEQFF
NA	TRBV15	NA	TRBJ1-1	TGTGCCACCAGCAGAGATAGGGGGGGAAATAGTGAAGCTTTCTTT	CATSRDRGGNSEAFF
NA	TRBV27	NA	TRBJ1-1	TGTGCCAGCAGTTTAAATTCGGGGAACACTGAAGCTTTCTTT	CASSLNSGNTEAFF
NA	TRBV4-1	TRBD1	TRBJ2-7	TGCGCCAGCAGCCAAGCCCCGTCCGGGACAGAAGTTACCTACGAGCAGTACTTC	CASSQAPSGTEVTYEQYF
NA	TRBV27	NA	TRBJ1-2	TGTGCCAGCAGGTGGGGAGCCTATGGCTACACCTTC	CASRWGAYGYTF
once	TRBV9	NA	TRBJ1-4	TGTGCCAGCAGCGCCAGTGGGCGGGATGAAAAACTGTTTTTT	CASSASGRDEKLFF
once	TRBV2	TRBD1	TRBJ1-2	TGTGCCAGCCAAAAGAGGACAGGGGTGGTAAACTATGGCTACACCTTC	CASQKRTGVVNYGYTF
NA	TRBV7-9	NA	TRBJ2-4	TGTGCCAGCAGCCCGGGACCCCTGGCCAAAAACATTCAGTACTTC	CASSPGPLAKNIQYF
NA	TRBV27	TRBD2	TRBJ2-2	TGTGCCAGCAGTTACGCTAGCGGGAGGGCAGGGGAGCTGTTTTTT	CASSYASGRAGELFF
NA	TRBV6-4	TRBD2	TRBJ2-3	TGTGCCAGCAGACTAGCGGAACACAAAACATCTAGCACAGATACGCAGTATTTT	CASRLAEHKTSSTDTQYF
NA	TRBV7-8	TRBD2	TRBJ2-1	TGTGCCAGCAGCTTTCTCCCGGGACTAGCGCGGTTCAATGAGCAGTTCTTC	CASSFLPGLARFNEQFF
NA	TRBV7-6	NA	TRBJ2-5	TGTGCCAGCAGCTTAGCCCTGACCCTAGGGAACCAAGAGACCCAGTACTTC	CASSLALTLGNQETQYF
NA	TRBV5-4	TRBD2	TRBJ2-5	TGTGCCAGCAGTTCAGGACTAGCCGAAGAGACCCAGTACTTC	CASSSGLAEETQYF
NA	TRBV28	NA	TRBJ1-6	TGTGCCAGCATCGGCGGGATGGATAATTCACCCCTCCACTTT	CASIGGMDNSPLHF
once	TRBV19	NA	TRBJ1-1	TGTGCCAGTAGTATTAGTCCTGACACTGAAGCTTTCTTT	CASSISPDTEAFF
NA	TRBV28	NA	TRBJ2-3	TGTGCCAGCAGTTTAGGGCAGACCAGCACAGATACGCAGTATTTT	CASSLGQTSTDTQYF
once	TRBV28	NA	TRBJ2-1	TGTGCCAGCGGGAGTTACAGGGCATCCAACTACAGCTCCTACAATGAGCAGTTCTTC	CASGSYRASNYSSYNEQFF
NA	TRBV2	NA	TRBJ2-2	TGTGCCAGCAGCGTGGGGGGCGCGGGCACCGGGGAGCTGTTTTTT	CASSVGGAGTGELFF
NA	TRBV28	NA	TRBJ2-7	TGTGCCAGCAGTCTGCCGGTAGCGTCGAGCTCCTACGAGCAGTACTTC	CASSLPVASSSYEQYF
NA	TRBV28	NA	TRBJ2-7	TGTGCCAGCACAGATTCTTCCTACGAGCAGTACTTC	CASTDSSYEQYF
NA	TRBV11-2	TRBD2	TRBJ2-1	TGTGCCAGCAGCTTAGGGCTAGCGGGAAAGCTGAGATTACAGTTCTTC	CASSLGLAGKLRLQFF
NA	TRBV9	TRBD1	TRBJ2-2	TGTGCCAGCAGCGAGCCGGGACAGGGGGCTTCCGGGGAGCTGTTTTTT	CASSEPGQGASGELFF
NA	TRBV29-1	NA	TRBJ1-2	TGCAGCGTTGAAGATCAAGGACACCACGAAACCTATGGCTACACCTTC	CSVEDQGHHETYGYTF
NA	TRBV21-1	NA	TRBJ2-7	TGTGCCAGCAGCTACGACAGGGCCTACGAGCAGTACTTC	CASSYDRAYEQYF
NA	TRBV19	NA	TRBJ1-2	TGTGCCTCCTCCCCGGCGGCCGCGGGCGGCTACACCTTC	CASSPAAAGGYTF
once	TRBV11-3	TRBD2	TRBJ2-2	TGTGCCAGCAGCCGGCGGGGACTAGCGACCACCGGGGAGCTGTTTTTT	CASSRRGLATTGELFF
NA	TRBV2	NA	TRBJ1-1	TGTGCCAGCCGCTCCCCGATCGACACTGAAGCTTTCTTT	CASRSPIDTEAFF
NA	TRBV5-1	TRBD2	TRBJ2-1	TGCGCCAGCAGGGGAGAGGCGGGAGATTACAATGAGCAGTTCTTC	CASRGEAGDYNEQFF
NA	TRBV7-9	NA	TRBJ2-7	TGTGCCAGCAGCTTAATCGGCACCTCCTACGAGCAGTACTTC	CASSLIGTSYEQYF
NA	TRBV13	NA	TRBJ2-1	TGTGCCAGCAGTCGGCAGGAAGGGCGCAATGAGCAGTTCTTC	CASSRQEGRNEQFF
NA	TRBV28	NA	TRBJ1-1	TGTGCCAGCAGTTCCTCTTGGCAGTTGAACACTGAAGCTTTCTTT	CASSSSWQLNTEAFF
NA	TRBV9	NA	TRBJ2-2	TGTGCCAGCAGCGTAGGGTCTGGGGAGCTGTTTTTT	CASSVGSGELFF
NA	TRBV7-9	TRBD2	TRBJ2-7	TGTGCCAGCAGCCCCCCTATTAGCGGGAGCCCCTACTACGAGCAGTACTTC	CASSPPISGSPYYEQYF
NA	TRBV29-1	NA	TRBJ2-7	TGCAGCGTTGCTCCGGGGTCCTACGAGCAGTACTTC	CSVAPGSYEQYF
NA	TRBV12-5	TRBD2	TRBJ2-7	TGTGCTAGTGGTTTAGCGGGAGGCGCCGGCGTAGAGCAGTACTTC	CASGLAGGAGVEQYF
NA	TRBV10-3	NA	TRBJ1-4	TGTGCCATCGGAACAGGGTTGGGTACTAATGAAAAACTGTTTTTT	CAIGTGLGTNEKLFF
once	TRBV2	NA	TRBJ1-1	TGTGCCAGCAGTGCAGGGCCGGGGGCTTTCTTT	CASSAGPGAFF
NA	TRBV30	TRBD2	TRBJ2-5	TGTGCCTGGAGTGCCTCTAGCGGGAGTCTGGAGACCCAGTACTTC	CAWSASSGSLETQYF
NA	TRBV2	TRBD1	TRBJ2-2	TGTGCCAGCCGACGGACAGGGGGCACCGGGGAGCTGTTTTTT	CASRRTGGTGELFF
NA	TRBV11-2	NA	TRBJ1-1	TGTGCCAGCAGCCGTACCAGCACAGTGAACACTGAAGCTTTCTTT	CASSRTSTVNTEAFF
NA	TRBV28	NA	TRBJ2-1	TGTGCCAGCAGTTTAATTCGGGAAGGGTACAATGAGCAGTTCTTC	CASSLIREGYNEQFF
NA	TRBV19	NA	TRBJ2-1	TGTGCCAGTAGTATGGCCCAAGCCCCGGTGGTGGATGAGCAGTTCTTC	CASSMAQAPVVDEQFF
NA	TRBV5-1	NA	TRBJ2-7	TGCGCCAGCAGCCAAGGGACCGGGTACGAGCAGTACTTC	CASSQGTGYEQYF
NA	TRBV11-2	TRBD2	TRBJ2-1	TGTGCCAGCAGCCAGCTAGCGGGAGGGCCGTTAGATGAGCAGTTCTTC	CASSQLAGGPLDEQFF
NA	TRBV4-2	TRBD1	TRBJ2-7	TGTGCCAGCAGCCAAGTTACCCGGACAGGGTTTACCCACGAGCAGTACTTC	CASSQVTRTGFTHEQYF
NA	TRBV29-1	TRBD1	TRBJ2-2	TGCAGCGTTTTTTTGACAGGGTCGGGCACCGGGGAGCTGTTTTTT	CSVFLTGSGTGELFF
NA	TRBV28	NA	TRBJ1-2	TGTGCCAGTTCGGGAGAGGGTTTCTATGGCTACACCTTC	CASSGEGFYGYTF
NA	TRBV4-1	TRBD2	TRBJ2-5	TGCGCCAGCAGCCAACCTCCGGGGGGGCAAGAGACCCAGTACTTC	CASSQPPGGQETQYF
NA	TRBV6-6	NA	TRBJ2-7	TGTGCCAGCAGTTACCGATCCCCAGGGACGATATACGAGCAGTACTTC	CASSYRSPGTIYEQYF
once	TRBV19	NA	TRBJ2-1	TGTGCCAGTAGTAATAACATGGCAAATGAGCAGTTCTTC	CASSNNMANEQFF
NA	TRBV29-1	TRBD2	TRBJ2-5	TGCAGCGTTGAAGAGGGGCGGGGGGAGACCCAGTACTTC	CSVEEGRGETQYF